This T cell receptor (beta chain) was sequenced in a study of identical twins. The study's findings and limits: Possibly, invariant MAIT and iNKT cells partly confounded zero-insertion analyses.

On this clonotype: The antigen remains unidentified.

TCRdb passed the 5' RACE reads through MiXCR, listing each CDR3 protein once. The sample consists of just over 500,000 distinct CDR3 sequences, approximately 22% of them appearing once. Germline V gene lookup returns CDR1 DFQATT and CDR2 SNEGSKA (reference sequence). Trimming left V 0 bases short and J 0 bases short, with 13 bases between. The CDR3 covers 16 residues. These sequences were also reported in another study, on T cells expressing NK-cell markers.

The sequence came from a woman younger than 30 in good health. The specimen was CD4+ T cells sorted from blood. The V and J genes are TRBV20-1 and TRBJ2-3, with TRBD2 as a possible D gene (6 bases). The chain's CDR3 is CSARDFGGRSTDTQYF. The CDR3 bases are TGCAGTGCTAGAGATTTTGGGGGGAGGAGCACAGATACGCAGTATTTT.